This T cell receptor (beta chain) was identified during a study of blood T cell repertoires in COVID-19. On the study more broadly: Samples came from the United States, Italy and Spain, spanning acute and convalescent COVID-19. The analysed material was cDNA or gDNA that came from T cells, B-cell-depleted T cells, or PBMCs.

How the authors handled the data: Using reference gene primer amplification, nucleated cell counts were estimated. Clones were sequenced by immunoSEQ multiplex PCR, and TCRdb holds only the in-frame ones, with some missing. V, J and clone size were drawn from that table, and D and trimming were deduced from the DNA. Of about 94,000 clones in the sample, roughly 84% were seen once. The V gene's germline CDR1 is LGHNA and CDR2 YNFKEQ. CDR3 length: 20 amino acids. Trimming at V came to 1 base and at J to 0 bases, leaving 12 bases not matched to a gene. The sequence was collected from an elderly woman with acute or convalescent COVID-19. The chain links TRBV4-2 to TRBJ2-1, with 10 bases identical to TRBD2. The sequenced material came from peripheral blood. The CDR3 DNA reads TGTGCCAGCAGCCAAGCTGTGGCTAGCGGGAGAATTAGCTCCTACAATGAGCAGTTCTTC. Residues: CASSQAVASGRISSYNEQFF.